The 20 T cell receptor beta chains below all came from one sample that was sequenced in a study of T cell responses to AZD1222 COVID-19 vaccine listed by TCRdb under 2021. In light of the paper, this sample's time point label describes: baseline before first vaccination. The treatment or condition tag for this specimen amounts to: meningococcal conjugate vaccine given as trial control. The library relied on the immunoSEQ multiplex PCR assay. TCRdb's version of the immuneACCESS table is confined to in-frame rearrangements and falls short of the full clone set. An unresolved V gene accounts for under half of the shortfall where checked; the remainder is of unknown origin. The sample table contains about 150,000 clones; only one count was recorded for roughly nine tenths of them. The ten largest account for under 7% of the sample. This sample comprised peripheral blood, obtained on day 0 of MenACWY control vaccination. The receptors stem from an adult in good health.

This chain links TRBV28 with TRBJ2-6; possibly TRBD1 for D (6 bases). Trimming took 6 bases from V and 4 from J, leaving 13 bases between them. CDR3 length: 15 residues. Per germline, CDR1 MDHEN and CDR2 SYDVKM. The CDR3 DNA sequence: TGTGCCAGCAGCTTACAGGGTATGGGGGCCAACGTCCTGACTTTC. This gives the protein CASSLQGMGANVLTF.

This clone was counted a single time. The J gene is TRBJ1-2, the V gene TRBV5-1; no clear D gene. The CDR3 has 15 amino acids. The V end lost 3 bases, the J end lost 0 bases, and 12 bases lay between the germline ends. From germline, CDR1 is SGHRS and CDR2 YFSETQ. CDR3 DNA sequence: TGCGCCAGCAGCTCGCCGACCGACTCTAACTATGGCTACACCTTC. Residues: CASSSPTDSNYGYTF. The whole variable domain, remainder taken from reference TRBV5-1 and TRBJ1-2, is KAGVTQTPRYLIKTRGQQVTLSCSPISGHRSVSWYQQTPGQGLQFLFEYFSETQRNKGNFPGRFSGRQFSNSRSEMNVSTLELGDSALYLCASSSPTDSNYGYTFGSGTRLTVV.

The chain links TRBV10-3 to TRBJ1-2, with 8 bases matching TRBD1. V lost 5 bases to trimming and J lost 2 bases; unmatched junction nucleotides: 4. Germline CDR1 and CDR2: ENHRY and SYGVKD. This CDR3 is 14 amino acids long. In DNA, the CDR3 is TGTGCCATCAGTTCCCGGACAGGGAACTATGGCTACACCTTC. It is translated as CAISSRTGNYGYTF.

This chain joins TRBV10-3 and TRBJ1-2, with D possibly matching TRBD1 (5 bases). The V gene lost 3 bases and the J gene lost 0 bases, with 14 bases spanning the gap. CDR3 size: 16 residues. Germline V lookup: CDR1 ENHRY, CDR2 SYGVKD. This CDR3 reads CAISDNTGATNYGYTF. Written as DNA, the CDR3 is TGTGCCATCAGTGATAATACCGGGGCTACTAACTATGGCTACACCTTC.

The J gene is TRBJ1-3, the V gene TRBV9; D remains unclear. The ends were cut back, 1 base at V and 4 bases at J, with 9 bases in the middle. The CDR3 has 14 residues. In germline, CDR1 is SGDLS, CDR2 YYNGEE. The CDR3 bases are TGTGCCAGCAGCGTAAACAGAGGGGGAAACACCATATATTTT. It yields the protein CASSVNRGGNTIYF.

The chain is built from TRBV3-1 (or the pseudogene TRBV3-2) and TRBJ1-4; the D gene is possibly TRBD1 (5 bases). V was cut by 5 bases and J by 7 bases, with 14 bases left in between. The CDR3 consists of 14 residues. Germline V gene sequence: CDR1 LGHDT, CDR2 YNNKEL (reference sequence). The CDR3, as DNA: TGTGCCAGCAGCAATACCCAGGGAGGTGAAAAACTGTTTTTT. Translating gives CASSNTQGGEKLFF.

The V and J genes are TRBV12-3 or TRBV12-4 and TRBJ1-1; perhaps TRBD1 as D (5 bases). Trimming took off 3 bases at V and 6 bases at J, with 11 bases between the two ends. The CDR3 is made up of 13 amino acids. The CDR3 sequence: CASSLVSGAEAFF. In DNA, the CDR3 is TGTGCCAGCAGTTTGGTATCGGGGGCTGAAGCTTTCTTT.

V usage is TRBV28 and J usage is TRBJ2-5, with D possibly being TRBD1 (6 bases). The germline CDR1 and CDR2 sequences are MDHEN and SYDVKM. The V gene lost 5 bases and the J gene lost 5 bases, with 24 bases spanning the gap. This CDR3 is 17 amino acids long. CDR3: CASSPPGWGQLGETQYF. The CDR3, as DNA: TGTGCCAGCAGTCCCCCGGGGTGGGGGCAGCTGGGGGAGACCCAGTACTTC.

This chain joins TRBV5-6 and TRBJ2-1; possible D gene TRBD2, 6 bases. Germline loops: CDR1 SGHDT, CDR2 YYEEEE. Trimming shortened V by 1 base and J by 11 bases, and 10 bases separated the two germline ends. The CDR3 has 12 amino acids. The CDR3 DNA sequence: TGTGCCAGCAGCTTGATGGGGACTCAGCAGTTCTTC. Translation: CASSLMGTQQFF.

The chain couples TRBV6-2 or TRBV6-3 to TRBJ2-7; D remains unclear. The germline CDR1 and CDR2 sequences are MNHEY and SVGEGT. This CDR3 is built from 12 residues. The V and J ends lost 2 bases and 2 bases respectively, with 4 bases between them. CDR3 protein: CASSYPTYEQYF. The CDR3 nucleotides read TGTGCCAGCAGTTACCCTACCTACGAGCAGTACTTC.

This chain joins TRBV19 and TRBJ1-4, with TRBD1 matching 10 bases. There are 17 residues in the CDR3. Germline CDR1 reads LNHDA; CDR2 reads SQIVND (reference sequence). V was clipped by 1 base and J by 3 bases; unmatched bases: 5. The CDR3 region has the DNA TGTGCCAGTAGTATAGGGGGGACAGGGGTAGCTAATGAAAAACTGTTTTTT. Encoded protein: CASSIGGTGVANEKLFF.

The chain links TRBV5-4 to TRBJ1-2, with 10 bases lining up with TRBD1. V dropped 0 bases and J dropped 7; count of bases not matched to a gene: 6. This CDR3 region has 15 residues. Germline lookup yields CDR1 SGHNT and CDR2 YYREEE (reference sequence). The CDR3 loop reads CASSLGGDRGIGYTF. The CDR3 bases are TGTGCCAGCAGCTTGGGGGGGGACAGGGGAATTGGCTACACCTTC. Drawing the rest from reference TRBV5-4 and TRBJ1-2, the complete variable domain is ETGVTQSPTHLIKTRGQQVTLRCSSQSGHNTVSWYQQALGQGPQFIFQYYREEENGRGNFPPRFSGLQFPNYSSELNVNALELDDSALYLCASSLGGDRGIGYTFGSGTRLTVV.

V is TRBV7-8 and J is TRBJ2-2; D is possibly TRBD1 (5 bases). The germline gives CDR1 SGHVS, CDR2 FQNEAQ. The CDR3 is made up of 15 amino acids. V dropped 1 base and J dropped 7 bases, with 13 bases sitting between them. CDR3 region: CASSLGWGYGGELFF. DNA of the CDR3: TGTGCCAGCAGCTTAGGCTGGGGCTACGGCGGGGAGCTGTTTTTT.

The chain combines TRBV11-3 with TRBJ2-2; 12 nucleotides line up with TRBD2. In germline, CDR1 is SGHNT, CDR2 YENEEA. The CDR3 covers 18 residues. The V segment lost 3 bases and the J segment 5 bases; nucleotides outside the gene matches: 10. CDR3 region: CASSFPPLLAGGTGELFF. In DNA, the CDR3 is TGTGCCAGCAGCTTCCCGCCTCTACTAGCGGGAGGTACCGGGGAGCTGTTTTTT.

The V gene is TRBV11-2, the J gene TRBJ2-3; D uncertain. V shed 3 bases and J shed 2 bases, with 6 bases lying between them. Germline V gene sequence: CDR1 SGHAT, CDR2 FQNNGV. This CDR3 is built from 13 residues. The CDR3 reads CASSLAATDTQYF. The CDR3 nucleotides read TGTGCCAGCAGCTTGGCAGCCACAGATACGCAGTATTTT.

There are a few counts of this clone. The chain has TRBV27 and TRBJ2-3, with TRBD2 matching 12 bases. V lost 0 bases to trimming and J lost 4 bases; unmatched junction nucleotides: 14. Per the germline V gene, CDR1 is MNHEY and CDR2 is SMNVEV (reference sequence). The CDR3 sequence is 20 residues long. The CDR3 loop is CASSLSPGTSGWREADTQYF. As DNA, the CDR3 is TGTGCCAGCAGTTTATCTCCCGGGACTAGCGGGTGGAGGGAGGCAGATACGCAGTATTTT.

The rearrangement links TRBV11-3 to TRBJ2-7, with D uncertain. Looked up from germline, CDR1 is SGHNT and CDR2 is YENEEA. V was shortened by 5 bases and J by 3 bases, with 14 bases between the two germline ends. CDR3 size: 14 residues. The CDR3 loop reads CASSGNMRSYEQYF. The DNA for the CDR3 is TGTGCCAGCAGCGGAAACATGCGCAGCTACGAGCAGTACTTC.

The chain links TRBV20-1 to TRBJ2-1; TRBD2 agrees at 10 bases. The CDR3 spans 16 residues. Germline CDR1 is DFQATT and CDR2 is SNEGSKA (reference sequence). J gave up 6 bases and V 3 bases, and 11 bases lay outside the gene matches. The CDR3 DNA reads as TGCAGTGCTAGTCCAGCGGGGGGGCCTCGGGGCAATGAGCAGTTCTTC. Protein sequence: CSASPAGGPRGNEQFF.

The chain joins TRBV15 to TRBJ2-2, with D uncertain. The CDR3 runs to 15 residues. Trimming left V 0 bases short and J 1 base short, with 6 bases between. Per germline, CDR1 LNHNV and CDR2 YYDKDF (reference sequence). Here the CDR3 DNA reads TGTGCCACCAGCAGAGACGCCGTGAACACCGGGGAGCTGTTTTTT. Protein product: CATSRDAVNTGELFF.

V gene TRBV29-1 combines with J gene TRBJ2-3; D might be TRBD2 (6 bases). CDR3 length equals 13 residues. Germline V gene sequence: CDR1 SQVTM, CDR2 ANQGSEA. Trimming removed 5 bases from V and 3 bases from J, with 12 bases in between. The CDR3 here is CSVTSQRTDTQYF. For the CDR3, the DNA is TGCAGCGTTACTAGCCAGAGAACAGATACGCAGTATTTT.